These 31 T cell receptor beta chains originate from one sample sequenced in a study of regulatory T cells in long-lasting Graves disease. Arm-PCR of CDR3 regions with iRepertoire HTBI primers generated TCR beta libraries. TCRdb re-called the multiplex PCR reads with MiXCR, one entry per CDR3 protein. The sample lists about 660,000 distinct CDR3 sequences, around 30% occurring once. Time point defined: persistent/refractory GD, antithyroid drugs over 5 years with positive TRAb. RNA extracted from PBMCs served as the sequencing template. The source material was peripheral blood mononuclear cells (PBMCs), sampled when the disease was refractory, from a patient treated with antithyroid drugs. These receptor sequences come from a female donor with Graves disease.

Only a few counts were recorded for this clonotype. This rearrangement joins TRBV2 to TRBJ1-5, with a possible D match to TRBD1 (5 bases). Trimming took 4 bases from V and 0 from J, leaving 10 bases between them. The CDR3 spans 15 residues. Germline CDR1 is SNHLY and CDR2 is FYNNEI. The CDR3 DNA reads TGTGCCAGCAGTGTTCCAGGGTATAGCAATCAGCCCCAGCATTTT. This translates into CASSVPGYSNQPQHF.

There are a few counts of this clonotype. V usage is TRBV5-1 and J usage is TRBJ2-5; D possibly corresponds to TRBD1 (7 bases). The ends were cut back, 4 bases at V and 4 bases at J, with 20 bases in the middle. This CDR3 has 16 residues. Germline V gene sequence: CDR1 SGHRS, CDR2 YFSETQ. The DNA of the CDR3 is TGCGCCAGCAGCCCGGAGGGGACAGCCGAATTAGAGACCCAGTACTTC. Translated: CASSPEGTAELETQYF.

The CDR3 here is CASSELAGDWAQYF. The CDR3 DNA reads as TGTGCCAGCAGCGAACTAGCGGGAGATTGGGCGCAGTATTTT. The rearrangement uses TRBV12-3 or TRBV12-4 and TRBJ2-3, with TRBD2 identical over 11 bases. This CDR3 has 14 residues. The ends lost 6 bases at V and 10 bases at J; junction bases unmatched: 9.

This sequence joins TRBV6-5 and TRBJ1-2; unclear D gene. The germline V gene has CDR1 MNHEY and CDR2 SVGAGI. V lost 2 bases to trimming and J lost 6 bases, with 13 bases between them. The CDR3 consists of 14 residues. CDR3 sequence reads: CASSYLRTGNGYTF. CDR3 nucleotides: TGTGCCAGCAGTTACCTTCGGACTGGGAATGGCTACACCTTC.

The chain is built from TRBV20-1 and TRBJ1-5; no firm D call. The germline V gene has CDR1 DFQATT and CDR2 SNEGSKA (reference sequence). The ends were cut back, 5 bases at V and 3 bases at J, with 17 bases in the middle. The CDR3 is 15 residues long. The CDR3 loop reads CSARSETAPNQPQHF. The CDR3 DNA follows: TGCAGTGCTCGGTCCGAAACAGCACCCAATCAGCCCCAGCATTTT.

Here the CDR3 reads CASTQTRNQPQHF. CDR3 in DNA: TGTGCCAGTACGCAGACCCGCAATCAGCCCCAGCATTTT. The rearrangement uses TRBV19 and TRBJ1-5; D is unclear. This CDR3 has 13 amino acids. Germline lookup yields CDR1 LNHDA and CDR2 SQIVND (reference sequence). The germline V and J ends were trimmed by 7 bases and 2 bases, with 9 bases remaining between them.

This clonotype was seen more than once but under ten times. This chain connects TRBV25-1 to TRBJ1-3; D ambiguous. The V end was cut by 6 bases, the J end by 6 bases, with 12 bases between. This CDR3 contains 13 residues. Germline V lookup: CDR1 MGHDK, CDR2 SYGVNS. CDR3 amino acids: CASRPHGENTIYF. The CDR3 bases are TGTGCCAGCAGACCCCACGGGGAAAACACCATATATTTT.

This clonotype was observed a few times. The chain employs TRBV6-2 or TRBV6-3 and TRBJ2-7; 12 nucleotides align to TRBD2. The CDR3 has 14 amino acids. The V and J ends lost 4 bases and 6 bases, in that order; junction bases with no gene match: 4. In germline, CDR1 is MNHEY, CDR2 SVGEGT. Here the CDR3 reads CASSLTSGRSEQYF. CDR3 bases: TGTGCCAGCAGTTTGACTAGCGGGAGATCCGAGCAGTACTTC.

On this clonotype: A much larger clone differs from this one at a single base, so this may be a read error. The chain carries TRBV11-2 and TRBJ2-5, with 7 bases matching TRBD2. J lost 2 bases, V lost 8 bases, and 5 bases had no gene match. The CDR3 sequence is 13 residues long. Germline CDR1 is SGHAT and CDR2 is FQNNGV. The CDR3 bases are TGTGCCAGCGGCCGTAGCGGGCAAGAGACCCAGTACTTC. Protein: CASGRSGQETQYF.

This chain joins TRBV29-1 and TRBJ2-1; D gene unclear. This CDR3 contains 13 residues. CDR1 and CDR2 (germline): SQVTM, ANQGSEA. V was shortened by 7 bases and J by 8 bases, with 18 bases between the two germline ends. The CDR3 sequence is CSALRLERHEQFF. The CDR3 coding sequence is TGCAGCGCCTTGCGGCTAGAAAGGCATGAGCAGTTCTTC.

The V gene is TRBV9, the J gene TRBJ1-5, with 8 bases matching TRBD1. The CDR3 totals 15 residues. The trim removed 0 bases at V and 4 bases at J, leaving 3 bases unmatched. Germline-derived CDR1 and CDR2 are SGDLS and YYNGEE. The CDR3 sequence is CASSVATGANQPQHF. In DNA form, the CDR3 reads TGTGCCAGCAGCGTAGCGACAGGGGCGAATCAGCCCCAGCATTTT.

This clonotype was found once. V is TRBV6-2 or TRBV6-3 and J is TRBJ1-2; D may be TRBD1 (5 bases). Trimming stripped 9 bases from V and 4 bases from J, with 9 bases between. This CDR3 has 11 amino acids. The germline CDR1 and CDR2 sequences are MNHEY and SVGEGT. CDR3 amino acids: CASQGAYGYTF. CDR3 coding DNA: TGTGCCAGTCAGGGAGCCTATGGCTACACCTTC.

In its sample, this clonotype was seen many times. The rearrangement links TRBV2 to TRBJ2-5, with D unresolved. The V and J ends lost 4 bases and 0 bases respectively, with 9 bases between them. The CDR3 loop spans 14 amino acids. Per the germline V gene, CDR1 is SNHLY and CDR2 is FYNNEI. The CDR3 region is CASSVARYQETQYF. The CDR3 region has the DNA TGTGCCAGCAGTGTTGCGCGGTACCAAGAGACCCAGTACTTC.

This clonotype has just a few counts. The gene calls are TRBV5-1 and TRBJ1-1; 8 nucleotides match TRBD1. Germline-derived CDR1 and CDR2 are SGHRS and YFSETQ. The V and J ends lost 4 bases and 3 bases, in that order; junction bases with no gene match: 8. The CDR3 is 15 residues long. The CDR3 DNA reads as TGCGCCAGCAGCCTCGGGACAGGCGGGCACACTGAAGCTTTCTTT. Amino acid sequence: CASSLGTGGHTEAFF.

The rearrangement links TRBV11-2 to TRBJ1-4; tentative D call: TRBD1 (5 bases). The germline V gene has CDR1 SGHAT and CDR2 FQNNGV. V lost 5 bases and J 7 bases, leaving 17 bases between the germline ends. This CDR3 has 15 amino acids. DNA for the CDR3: TGTGCCAGCAGCATCTCGACAGAGGAGGGTGAAAAACTGTTTTTT. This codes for CASSISTEEGEKLFF.

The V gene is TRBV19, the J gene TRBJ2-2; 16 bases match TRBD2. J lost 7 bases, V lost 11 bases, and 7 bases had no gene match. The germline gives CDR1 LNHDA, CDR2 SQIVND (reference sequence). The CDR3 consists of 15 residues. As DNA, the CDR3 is TGTGCCTCCGGGACTAGCGGGAGGGCCGTCGGGGAGCTGTTTTTT. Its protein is CASGTSGRAVGELFF.

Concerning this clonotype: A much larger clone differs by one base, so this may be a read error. In DNA form, the CDR3 reads TGTGCCAGCAGTGAAAGTGGACGACTGAATAATTCACCCCTCCACTTT. Translation: CASSESGRLNNSPLHF. V is TRBV2 and J is TRBJ1-6; D remains unclear. The germline V gene encodes CDR1 SNHLY and CDR2 FYNNEI. This CDR3 has 16 amino acids. With 2 bases removed from V and 5 bases from J, the gap between germline ends came to 13 bases.

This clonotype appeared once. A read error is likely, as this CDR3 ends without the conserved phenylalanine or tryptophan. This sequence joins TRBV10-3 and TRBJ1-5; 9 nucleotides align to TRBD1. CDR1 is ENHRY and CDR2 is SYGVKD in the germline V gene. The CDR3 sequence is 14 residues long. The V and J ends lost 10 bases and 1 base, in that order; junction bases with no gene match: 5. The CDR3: CATKTGGSNQPQHL. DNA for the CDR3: TGTGCCACCAAGACAGGGGGAAGCAATCAGCCCCAGCATCTT.

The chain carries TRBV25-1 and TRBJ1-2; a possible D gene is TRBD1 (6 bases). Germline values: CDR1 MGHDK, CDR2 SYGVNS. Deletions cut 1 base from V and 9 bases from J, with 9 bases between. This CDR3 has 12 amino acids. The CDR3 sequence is CASSELGDSYTF. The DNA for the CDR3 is TGTGCCAGCAGTGAATTAGGGGACAGCTACACCTTC.

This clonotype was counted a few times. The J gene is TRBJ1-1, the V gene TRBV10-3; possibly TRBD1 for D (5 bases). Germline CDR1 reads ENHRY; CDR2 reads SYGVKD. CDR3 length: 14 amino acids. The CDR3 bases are TGTGCATCCGCGACCCCAGGGTTGAACACTGAAGCTTTCTTT. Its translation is CASATPGLNTEAFF.

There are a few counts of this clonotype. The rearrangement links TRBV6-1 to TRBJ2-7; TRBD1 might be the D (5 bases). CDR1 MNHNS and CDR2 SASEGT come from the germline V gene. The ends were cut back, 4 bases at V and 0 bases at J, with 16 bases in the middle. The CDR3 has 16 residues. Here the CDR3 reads CASSVGPPSSSYEQYF. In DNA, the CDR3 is TGTGCCAGCAGTGTGGGGCCCCCCTCGAGCTCCTACGAGCAGTACTTC.

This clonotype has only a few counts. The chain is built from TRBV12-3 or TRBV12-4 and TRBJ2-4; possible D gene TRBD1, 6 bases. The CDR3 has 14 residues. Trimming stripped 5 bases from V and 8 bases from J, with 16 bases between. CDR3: CASSSDRPRDIQYF. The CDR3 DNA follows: TGTGCCAGCAGTAGCGACAGGCCTCGGGACATTCAGTACTTC.

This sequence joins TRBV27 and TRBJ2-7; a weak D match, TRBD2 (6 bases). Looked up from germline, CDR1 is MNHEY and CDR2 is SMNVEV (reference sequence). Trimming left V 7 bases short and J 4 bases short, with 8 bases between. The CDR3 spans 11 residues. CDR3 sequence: CASTEGYEQYF. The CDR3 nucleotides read TGTGCCAGCACGGAGGGGTACGAGCAGTACTTC.

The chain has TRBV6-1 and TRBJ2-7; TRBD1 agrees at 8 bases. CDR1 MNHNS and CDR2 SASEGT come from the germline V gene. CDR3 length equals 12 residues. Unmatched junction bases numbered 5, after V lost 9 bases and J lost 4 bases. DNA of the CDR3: TGTGCCAGTCGACAGGGGTTATACGAGCAGTACTTC. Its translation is CASRQGLYEQYF.

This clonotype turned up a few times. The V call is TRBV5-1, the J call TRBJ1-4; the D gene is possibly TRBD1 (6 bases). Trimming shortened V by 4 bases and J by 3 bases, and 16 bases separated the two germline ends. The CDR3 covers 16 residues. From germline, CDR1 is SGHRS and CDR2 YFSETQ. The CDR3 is CASSQFTGRPNEKLFF. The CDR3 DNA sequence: TGCGCCAGCAGCCAGTTTACAGGGCGACCTAATGAAAAACTGTTTTTT.

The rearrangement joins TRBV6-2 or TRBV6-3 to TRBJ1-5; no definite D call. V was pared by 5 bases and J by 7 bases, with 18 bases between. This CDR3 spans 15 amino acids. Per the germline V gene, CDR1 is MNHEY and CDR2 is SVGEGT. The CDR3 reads CASSALGIMGQPQHF. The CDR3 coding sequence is TGTGCCAGCAGTGCATTGGGGATCATGGGCCAGCCCCAGCATTTT.

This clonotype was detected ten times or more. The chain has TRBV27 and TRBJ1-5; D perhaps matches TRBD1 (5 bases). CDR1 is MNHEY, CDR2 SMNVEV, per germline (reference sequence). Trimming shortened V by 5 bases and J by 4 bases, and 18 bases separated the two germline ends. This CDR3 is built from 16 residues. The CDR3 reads CASSLLSVAGNQPQHF. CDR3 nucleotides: TGTGCCAGCAGTCTCCTGAGTGTAGCAGGGAATCAGCCCCAGCATTTT.

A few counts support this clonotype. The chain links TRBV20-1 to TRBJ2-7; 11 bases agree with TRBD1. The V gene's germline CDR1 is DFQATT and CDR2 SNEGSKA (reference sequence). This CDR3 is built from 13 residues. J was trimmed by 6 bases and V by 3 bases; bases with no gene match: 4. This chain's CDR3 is CSARRTGGGEQYF. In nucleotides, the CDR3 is TGCAGTGCTAGGAGGACAGGGGGCGGCGAGCAGTACTTC.

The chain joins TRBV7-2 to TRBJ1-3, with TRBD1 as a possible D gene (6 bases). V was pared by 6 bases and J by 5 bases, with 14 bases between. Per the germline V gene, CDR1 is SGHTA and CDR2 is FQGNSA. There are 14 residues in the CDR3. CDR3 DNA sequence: TGTGCCAGCAGACAGGCGGGGGCTCGAAACACCATATATTTT. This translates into CASRQAGARNTIYF.

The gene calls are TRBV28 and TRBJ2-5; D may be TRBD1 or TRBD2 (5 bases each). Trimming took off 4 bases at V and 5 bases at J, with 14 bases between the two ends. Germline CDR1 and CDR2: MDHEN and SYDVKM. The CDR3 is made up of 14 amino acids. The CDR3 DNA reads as TGTGCCAGCAGTTCAGGGACCAAGGGGGAGACCCAGTACTTC. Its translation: CASSSGTKGETQYF. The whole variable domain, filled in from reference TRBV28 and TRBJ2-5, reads DVKVTQSSRYLVKRTGEKVFLECVQDMDHENMFWYRQDPGLGLRLIYFSYDVKMKEKGDIPEGYSVSREKKERFSLILESASTNQTSMYLCASSSGTKGETQYFGPGTRLLVL.

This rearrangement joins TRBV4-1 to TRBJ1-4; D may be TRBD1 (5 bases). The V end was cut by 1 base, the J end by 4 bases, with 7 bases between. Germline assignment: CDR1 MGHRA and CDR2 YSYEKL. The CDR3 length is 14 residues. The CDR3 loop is CASSQGQFNEKLFF. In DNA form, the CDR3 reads TGCGCCAGCAGCCAAGGACAGTTTAATGAAAAACTGTTTTTT.